The entry that follows covers one TCR beta chain sequence. The antigen remains unidentified. Negative isolation yielded CD8+ and CD4+ T cells; FACS enriched TEMRA cells. This entry comes from a study of CD8 T cells in Susac syndrome. General study findings and limits: The study admitted that it had a relatively small number of individuals in its TCR sequencing and HLA analysis. Clonal expansion was not seen in any Susac syndrome CD4+ T cell repertoire.

The authors reverse transcribed roughly 0.5 to 1 ug RNA with random hexamers. TCR beta CDR3 was amplified by immunoSEQ multiplex PCR. This amplification extended across 54 Vbeta and 13 Jbeta segments. TCRdb recomputed calls from the immunoSEQ multiplex PCR reads with MiXCR, one row per CDR3 protein. This table has roughly 150,000 distinct CDR3 sequences, 85% to 95% appearing once. This CDR3 is built from 16 residues. Per the germline V gene, CDR1 is SGHTA and CDR2 is FQGNSA. Trimming took 0 bases from V and 7 from J; bases not matched to a gene: 7. The chain combines TRBV7-2 with TRBJ2-1; TRBD1 matches at 9 bases. The source material was CD4+ T cells from PBMCs. The TCR comes from a human donor with Susac syndrome. The CDR3: CASSLAGTGRRNEQFF. As DNA, the CDR3 is TGTGCCAGCAGCTTAGCCGGGACAGGGAGAAGAAATGAGCAGTTCTTC.